Included here is one T cell receptor beta chain sequence, with context. Its antigen is unknown. TCRdb keeps only in-frame clones here, not all; method: immunoSEQ multiplex PCR. Of 220,000 or so clones listed, around nine tenths are singletons. The data are from a study of cytomegalovirus exposure and HLA in healthy donors. Study-level background: A subsequent analysis reported that the 120 or so validation repertoires were produced on the same platform that had also been used for the 500 to 700 first-cohort repertoires.

Broader study findings: In vitro confirmation showed a few CMV-associated chains to be CMV antigen specific. It was found in a later analysis that first-cohort TCR clusters tended to co-occur in the roughly 120 validation repertoires.

The CDR3 has 16 residues. V was pared by 5 bases and J by 9 bases, with 14 bases of the junction left unmatched. Germline CDR1 and CDR2: SGHTA and FQGTGA. Donors were drawn from the approximately 120-subject validation cohort, separate from the approximately 670-subject first cohort. This TCR derives from a woman under 30 in good health and CMV-seronegative. The specimen was PBMCs. The genes are TRBV7-3 and TRBJ2-1; 9 nucleotides align to TRBD2. This chain's CDR3 is CASSPRIAGVFGEQFF. The DNA of the CDR3 is TGTGCCAGCAGCCCCCGGATAGCGGGAGTTTTTGGTGAGCAGTTCTTC.